The rows below give T cell receptor beta chains drawn from one sample of a study of molecular identifiers for immune sequencing clone quantification. TCRdb fed the PCR reads into MiXCR, producing one record per CDR3 protein. Of hundreds of thousands of distinct CDR3 sequences listed, roughly a quarter were seen once; the top ten hold 0.65% to 0.75%. Sequenced sample: naive CD8+ T cells from blood, with Jurkat cell RNA spiked in. These receptors were collected from a human donor in good health. Some libraries in this study had Jurkat cell RNA spiked in. Both conserved end residues are part of each CDR3.

v_call	j_call	cdr3_length	cdr3_aa
TRBV19	TRBJ1-6	18	CASSMVAGGGSYNSPLHF
TRBV28	TRBJ2-7	15	CASYPTSGRMVGQYF
TRBV7-2	TRBJ2-2	14	CASSLAPNTGELFF
TRBV6-5	TRBJ1-4	13	CASSYGVSEKLFF
TRBV11-2	TRBJ2-7	17	CASSLEGAGLGSYEQYF
TRBV11-1	TRBJ1-4	15	CASSLRRQENEKLFF
TRBV25-1	TRBJ1-1	15	CASSARTGWNTEAFF
TRBV6-5	TRBJ2-1	16	CASSYATLGSDNEQFF
TRBV20-1	TRBJ1-1	12	CSIQGPYTEAFF
TRBV7-9	TRBJ2-3	16	CASSPRLAGAPDTQYF
TRBV5-8	TRBJ2-1	13	CASSLAGTGEQFF
TRBV20-1	TRBJ1-5	14	CSARALFEGVLQHF
TRBV12-5	TRBJ1-1	12	CASGFHQTEAFF
TRBV7-9	TRBJ2-5	14	CARSPPSGGKTQYF
TRBV14	TRBJ2-5	14	CASSHRLGVQTQYF
TRBV5-5	TRBJ1-1	14	CASSWDRESTEAFF
TRBV12-3/TRBV12-4	TRBJ2-2	15	CASSGLAPDTGELFF
TRBV2	TRBJ2-7	14	CASHPGDRGYEQYF
TRBV12-3/TRBV12-4	TRBJ2-5	14	CASSSLRVPETQYF
TRBV12-5	TRBJ2-1	14	CASGLVRPEDEQFF
TRBV5-8	TRBJ2-5	12	CASSFTQETQYF
TRBV30	TRBJ2-1	16	CAWSQIRGKEGIEQFF
TRBV2	TRBJ2-3	11	CAGRDAGTQYF
TRBV4-1	TRBJ1-5	13	CASSQYRLQPQHF
TRBV28	TRBJ1-4	17	CASSFPERGRSNEKLFF
TRBV2	TRBJ1-2	14	CASRVGQGGWGYTF
TRBV4-1	TRBJ2-7	16	CASSSNGKSTSYEQYF
TRBV2	TRBJ1-1	15	CASGSRGLVNTEAFF
TRBV19	TRBJ2-3	16	CASSSPGRGLVDTQYF
TRBV4-1	TRBJ1-5	13	CASSQTGFQPQHF
TRBV6-2/TRBV6-3	TRBJ1-4	13	CASSYSRGEKLFF
TRBV11-1	TRBJ1-4	19	CASSLRPGQGPTGNEKLFF
TRBV6-5	TRBJ2-6	19	CASSYSTVSRFPGANVLTF
TRBV7-9	TRBJ1-4	15	CASSLVTGGDEKLFF
TRBV7-6	TRBJ2-3	13	CASSTMSTDTQYF
TRBV7-8	TRBJ2-7	16	CASSLWEGAGTYEQYF